This T cell receptor beta chain is drawn from a study of blood T cell repertoires in COVID-19. Study background: Material from acute and convalescent COVID-19 was sourced from the United States, Italy and Spain.

As handled by the study authors: Researchers report that nucleated cell counts were estimated from reference gene primer amplification. TCRdb's copy holds only in-frame clones and misses some; the assay was immunoSEQ multiplex PCR. V, J and clone size are those of that table, while D and trimming were read from the DNA. The sample lists some 120,000 clones, roughly 90% occurring once. CDR1 is SGHKS and CDR2 is YYEKEE in the germline V gene (reference sequence). The CDR3 is 15 residues long. V lost 4 bases and J lost 2; bases outside the gene matches: 5. The chain carries TRBV5-5 and TRBJ1-4; 7 bases are shared with TRBD1. This receptor was taken from a man in his fifties or sixties with COVID-19, enrolled during active disease. The material sequenced was peripheral blood. The CDR3 loop reads CASSLRTGTNEKLFF. The CDR3 DNA reads TGTGCCAGCAGCCTTAGGACAGGCACTAATGAAAAACTGTTTTTT.